A selection of T cell receptor beta chains follows, all from one sample in a study of identical twins. TCRdb re-called the 5' RACE reads through MiXCR, storing one row per CDR3 protein. The sample records around 1.7 million distinct CDR3 sequences, roughly 35% being singletons. The sequenced sample consisted of cord blood. These receptors came from a newborn girl in good health. CDR3s include the opening cysteine and the closing phenylalanine or tryptophan. A D gene is named only where the DNA matches it firmly. A row's size may be missing; if present it is once, few, many or a size class.

TRBJ2-7	few	TRBV7-9	TRBD2	CASSPKTSGFYEQYF	TGTGCCAGCAGCCCAAAGACTAGCGGGTTCTACGAGCAGTACTTC
TRBJ1-4	few	TRBV25-1	NA	CASRKLSEEKLFF	TGTGCCAGCAGAAAGCTTTCTGAGGAAAAACTGTTTTTT
TRBJ1-5	few	TRBV15	TRBD1	CATSRDSRTGLSNQPQHF	TGTGCCACCAGCAGAGATTCAAGGACAGGGCTGAGCAATCAGCCCCAGCATTTT
TRBJ2-5	NA	TRBV6-5	TRBD2	CASSPTLLAGENEQYF	TGTGCCAGCAGCCCGACCCTACTAGCGGGTGAGAATGAGCAGTACTTC
TRBJ1-6	few	TRBV2	NA	CASSDRQDGYSPLHF	TGTGCCAGCAGCGATAGACAGGACGGGTATTCACCCCTCCACTTT
TRBJ1-6	NA	TRBV5-5	TRBD1	CASTRGRGSYNSPLHF	TGTGCCAGCACCAGGGGGCGCGGGTCCTATAATTCACCCCTCCACTTT
TRBJ1-4	NA	TRBV27	TRBD1	CASSLMRPRTGRRGKLSF	TGTGCCAGCAGCCTTATGCGCCCGCGGACAGGGAGGCGGGGAAAACTGTCTTTT
TRBJ1-1	NA	TRBV7-9	NA	CASSLSMGSNTEAFF	TGTGCCAGCAGCCTCTCCATGGGTTCGAACACTGAAGCTTTCTTT
TRBJ2-7	few	TRBV7-2	TRBD2	CASSLELSGAYEQYF	TGTGCCAGCAGCTTAGAACTTAGCGGGGCCTACGAGCAGTACTTC
TRBJ2-1	few	TRBV11-2	NA	CASSPGKGGRSYNEQFF	TGTGCCAGCAGCCCGGGTAAAGGGGGGAGGTCCTACAATGAGCAGTTCTTC
TRBJ1-5	once	TRBV4-1	NA	CASSPKGTYQPQHF	TGCGCCAGCAGCCCGAAAGGCACTTATCAGCCCCAGCATTTT